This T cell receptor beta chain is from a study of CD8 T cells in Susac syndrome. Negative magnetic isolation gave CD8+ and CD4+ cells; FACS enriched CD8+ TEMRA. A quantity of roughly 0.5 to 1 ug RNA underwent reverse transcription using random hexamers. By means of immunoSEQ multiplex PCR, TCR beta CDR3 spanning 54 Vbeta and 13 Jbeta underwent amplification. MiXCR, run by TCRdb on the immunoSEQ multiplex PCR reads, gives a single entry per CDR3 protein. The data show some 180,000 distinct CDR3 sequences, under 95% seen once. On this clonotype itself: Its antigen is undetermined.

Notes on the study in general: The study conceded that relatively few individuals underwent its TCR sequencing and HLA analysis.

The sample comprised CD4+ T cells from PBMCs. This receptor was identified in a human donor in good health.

The CDR3 spells CASSQGGRRETQYF. As DNA, the CDR3 is TGTGCCAGCAGCCAAGGAGGCCGGAGAGAGACCCAGTACTTC. The rearrangement links TRBV14 to TRBJ2-5; D is unclear. V lost 1 base to trimming and J lost 4 bases, with 10 bases between them. The CDR3 spans 14 residues. Germline V gives CDR1 SGHDN, CDR2 FVKESK.